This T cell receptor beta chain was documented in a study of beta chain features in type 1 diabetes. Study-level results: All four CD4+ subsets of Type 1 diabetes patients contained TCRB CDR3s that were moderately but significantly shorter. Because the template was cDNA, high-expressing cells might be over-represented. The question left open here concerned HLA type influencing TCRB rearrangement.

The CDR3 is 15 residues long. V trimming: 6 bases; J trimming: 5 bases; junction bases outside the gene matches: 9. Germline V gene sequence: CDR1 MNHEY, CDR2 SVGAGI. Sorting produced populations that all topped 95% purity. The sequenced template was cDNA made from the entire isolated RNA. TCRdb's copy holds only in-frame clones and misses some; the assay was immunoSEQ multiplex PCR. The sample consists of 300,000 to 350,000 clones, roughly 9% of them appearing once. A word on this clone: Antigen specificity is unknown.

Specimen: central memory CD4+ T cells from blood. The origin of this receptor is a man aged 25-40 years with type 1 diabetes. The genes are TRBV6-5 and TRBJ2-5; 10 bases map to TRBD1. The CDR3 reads CASSSPGQGLETQYF. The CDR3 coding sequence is TGTGCCAGCAGCTCACCGGGACAGGGGTTGGAGACCCAGTACTTC.